Here is one T cell receptor beta chain with its context. The antigen is unknown. Here immunoSEQ multiplex PCR was the method, and the copy in TCRdb shows in-frame clones only, minus some. The sample comprises about 27,000 clones, about three quarters of which are singletons, and about 3.9% rests with the top ten. In germline, CDR1 is SGHNT, CDR2 YENEEA. V was shortened by 5 bases and J by 2 bases, with 7 bases between the two germline ends. The CDR3 length is 13 residues. The sample is drawn from a study of radiotherapy plus CTLA-4 blockade in lung cancer. About the research overall: About 20% of patients responded objectively, and around 32% achieved disease control. Overall study results and limits: After treatment with radiotherapy plus ipilimumab, TCR clones that came from the tumor expanded in blood. Reports state that early shifts in blood T cell clones, with interferon-beta, best predicted response.

Patients in the study, people with chemo-refractory metastatic non-small-cell lung cancer, received focal radiation plus ipilimumab CTLA-4 blockade. The clonotype comes from a human donor with non-small cell lung cancer who had stable disease on radiotherapy plus ipilimumab. The specimen comprised peripheral blood, sampled from a patient treated with radiotherapy plus ipilimumab. The chain has TRBV11-3 and TRBJ1-5; no reliable D call. CDR3 coding DNA: TGTGCCAGCAGCAGGCAGGGCAATCAGCCCCAGCATTTT. Residues: CASSRQGNQPQHF.